Detailed here is one TCR beta chain. Its antigen remains unknown. Libraries were prepared by immunoSEQ multiplex PCR; TCRdb keeps only in-frame clonotypes and omits some of them. This sample has some 98,000 clones, with approximately 84% found just once. This sample was included in a study of T cell responses to AZD1222 COVID-19 vaccine. The CDR3 is 12 amino acids. V dropped 2 bases and J dropped 9 bases, with 11 bases sitting between them. Per the germline V gene, CDR1 is SQVTM and CDR2 is ANQGSEA. Study outcomes and limitations: Every sample of the repertoires postdated the peak T cell response. Unmutated variant regions are reportedly the target of nearly half of TCRs that are spike-specific.

Specimen: peripheral blood, collected 28 days after the second AZD1222 dose. This chain uses TRBV29-1 with TRBJ2-1; a possible D gene is TRBD2 (6 bases). The TCR originated in an adult who received the AZD1222 COVID-19 vaccine. CDR3 amino acids: CSVEREITEQFF. As DNA, the CDR3 is TGCAGCGTTGAACGGGAGATCACTGAGCAGTTCTTC.